Listed below are T cell receptor beta chains from one sample, sequenced in a study of immune evolution from preneoplasia to lung adenocarcinoma. Assay: immunoSEQ multiplex PCR; the TCRdb copy retains only in-frame clones and omits some. Of under 3,500 clones in the sample, over 70% were seen once. Sequenced material: FFPE lung adenocarcinoma in situ tissue. The receptors shown here come from a person between 55 and 80 years old with lung adenocarcinoma. Each CDR3 is given with its conserved first and last residue.

V gene,J gene,CDR3 protein
TRBV28,TRBJ1-4,CASSFLTVGSNEKLFF
TRBV5-1,TRBJ1-1,CASSQRQGSDTEAFF
TRBV11-1,TRBJ1-2,CASGTGYSYTF
TRBV7-9,TRBJ1-2,CASSMASSQGYTF
TRBV5-1,TRBJ2-1,CASSGILSSYNEQFF
TRBV2,TRBJ1-1,CASSKGGPEAFF
TRBV15,TRBJ1-4,CATSSTGPNEKLFF
TRBV5-1,TRBJ2-5,CASSLGLAQETQYF
TRBV6-5,TRBJ2-7,CASSYSGQRSYEQYF
TRBV7-3,TRBJ2-3,CASSSQAFSTDTQYF
TRBV5-1,TRBJ2-3,CASSTRQGTSTQYF
TRBV7-6,TRBJ1-1,CASSLTGGAEAFF
TRBV7-9,TRBJ1-2,CASSFRGGNGYTF
TRBV4-1,TRBJ1-1,CASSHDWNTEAFF
TRBV6-5,TRBJ1-1,CASRPYRGMNTEAFF
TRBV11-1,TRBJ2-5,CASSFWGGETQYF
TRBV19,TRBJ2-3,CASRLRGGGQTDTQYF
TRBV7-2,TRBJ1-5,CASSLVAGSGNQPQHF
TRBV7-9,TRBJ1-2,CASSLGQNYGYTF
TRBV6-5,TRBJ2-5,CASSYRGQGARETQYF
TRBV7-2,TRBJ1-1,CASSPRTETEAFF
TRBV7-2,TRBJ1-2,CASSPRRDGRIYGYTF
TRBV15,TRBJ1-5,CATSRGDRGYNQPQHF
TRBV6-6,TRBJ1-5,CASKQGGKSGRQPQHF
TRBV4-3,TRBJ2-5,CASSQRGTGEGETQYF
TRBV28,TRBJ2-6,CASSLSRGRGSGANVLTF
TRBV5-6,TRBJ2-7,CASSLLRSSYEQYF
TRBV7-2,TRBJ2-7,CASSPGTSKYYEQYF
TRBV5-6,TRBJ1-4,CASSLGVRGLNEKLFF
TRBV11-3,TRBJ2-1,CASSFEWGPYNEQFF
TRBV7-3,TRBJ2-6,CASSLGAGANVLTF
TRBV19,TRBJ1-5,CASSIEAGPRQPQHF
TRBV2,TRBJ1-5,CASSPQGANQPQHF
TRBV7-2,TRBJ1-5,CASSPRQGAYNQPQHF
TRBV6-8,TRBJ1-1,CASSYREANTEAFF
TRBV21-1,TRBJ1-3,CASSKAQQAISGNTIYF
TRBV30,NA,CAWRGVSVLDEQYF
TRBV6-6,TRBJ2-7,CASSYWDRGYEQYF
TRBV28,TRBJ1-4,CASFTGSTNEKLFF
TRBV27,TRBJ1-3,CASSSRSGNTIYF
TRBV6-1,TRBJ2-7,CASSEPGQGSSYEQYF
TRBV5-1,TRBJ2-2,CASSFLPSENTGELFF
TRBV14,TRBJ2-7,CASSQDYPPSQEQYF
TRBV13,TRBJ2-1,CASSLEGGGAIYNEQFF
TRBV30,TRBJ2-3,CAWTRTGRAGDTQYF
TRBV18,TRBJ2-5,CASSPPLASAQETQYF
TRBV6-6,TRBJ2-1,CASRPLWESTYNEQFF
TRBV10-3,TRBJ2-2,CAISESIAGGPGGELFF